This T cell receptor (beta chain) was documented in a study of technical replicates of blood from a few donors. Unmatched junction bases numbered 9, after V lost 6 bases and J lost 3 bases. From germline, CDR1 is MNHEY and CDR2 SVGAGI. This CDR3 contains 15 residues. Assay used: immunoSEQ multiplex PCR; TCRdb lists only in-frame clones, some missing. The sample includes under 100,000 clones, approximately 94% of them seen just once. The receptor comes from a human donor in good health. Sample: T cells isolated from PBMCs. The V and J genes are TRBV6-5 and TRBJ2-7; 9 nucleotides align to TRBD1. CDR3 DNA: TGTGCCAGCAGCCTCTCTGGACAGGGGTACTACGAGCAGTACTTC. Its translation: CASSLSGQGYYEQYF.